The 18 T cell receptor beta chains presented below share a single source sample, sequenced in a study of control samples from healthy donors and cancer patients. Sequenced by immunoSEQ multiplex PCR; TCRdb stores in-frame clones only, minus some. The repertoire holds about 180,000 clones, with 90% to 95% as singletons. The specimen was blood. These receptors all stem from a man between 25 and 39 years old in good health.

The chain couples TRBV11-2 to TRBJ2-1; 9 nucleotides line up with TRBD2. The CDR3 is 16 residues long. Unmatched junction bases numbered 10, after V lost 5 bases and J lost 5 bases. Germline loops: CDR1 SGHAT, CDR2 FQNNGV. CDR3 amino acids: CASSRQSGGKDNEQFF. As DNA, the CDR3 is TGTGCCAGCAGCCGACAAAGCGGGGGGAAGGACAATGAGCAGTTCTTC.

This clone was seen once. This chain joins TRBV28 and TRBJ2-7, with 9 nucleotides matching TRBD2. Looked up from germline, CDR1 is MDHEN and CDR2 is SYDVKM. The length of the CDR3 is 14 residues. V was clipped by 6 bases and J by 2 bases; unmatched bases: 5. CDR3 coding DNA: TGTGCCAGCAGCCTAGCGGGACTAGCCTACGAGCAGTACTTC. Amino acid sequence: CASSLAGLAYEQYF.

J is TRBJ2-1 and V is TRBV4-1; D unclear. The germline V gene encodes CDR1 MGHRA and CDR2 YSYEKL. The V end was cut by 3 bases, the J end by 6 bases, with 12 bases between. This CDR3 has 14 amino acids. CDR3 DNA sequence: TGCGCCAGCAGCCACGGACCTAAATCCAATGAGCAGTTCTTC. It is translated as CASSHGPKSNEQFF.

CDR3 protein: CASSGLGSTYEQYF. The CDR3 nucleotides are TGTGCCAGCAGTGGCCTGGGCAGTACCTACGAGCAGTACTTC. The V and J genes are TRBV6-2 or TRBV6-3 and TRBJ2-7; no definite D call. The V end lost 5 bases, the J end lost 2 bases, and 13 bases lay between the germline ends. This CDR3 region has 14 residues. The V gene's germline CDR1 is MNHEY and CDR2 SVGEGT.

The chain carries TRBV7-9 and TRBJ2-1; no clear D gene. CDR1 SEHNR and CDR2 FQNEAQ come from the germline V gene (reference sequence). CDR3 size: 13 residues. V gave up 6 bases and J gave up 9 bases, with 15 bases separating them. In DNA form, the CDR3 reads TGTGCCAGCAGTCCTACCCCAGCCGTTGAGCAGTTCTTC. Translated, it gives CASSPTPAVEQFF.

The gene calls are TRBV5-1 and TRBJ1-2; D not certain. This CDR3 contains 14 residues. Trimming left V 4 bases short and J 4 bases short, with 14 bases between. Germline lookup yields CDR1 SGHRS and CDR2 YFSETQ. The CDR3 reads CASSLDSYLYGYTF. Written as DNA, the CDR3 is TGCGCCAGCAGCCTGGACTCCTACCTCTATGGCTACACCTTC.

This chain links TRBV30 with TRBJ1-2; maybe TRBD1 (6 bases). Between the trimmed V and J ends, which lost 2 bases and 3 bases, there was a span of 16 bases. This CDR3 comprises 15 residues. In germline, CDR1 is GTSNPN, CDR2 SVGIG (reference sequence). The CDR3 sequence is CAWSFIRGGDYGYTF. CDR3 DNA: TGTGCCTGGAGTTTTATCAGGGGAGGAGACTATGGCTACACCTTC.

This clone was recorded once. The chain carries TRBV19 and TRBJ1-6; D call uncertain. CDR3 length equals 15 residues. V shed 3 bases and J shed 7 bases, with 13 bases lying between them. Germline V CDR1 and CDR2: LNHDA, SQIVND (reference sequence). The CDR3 loop is CASSIRPGRNSPLHF. The CDR3 DNA reads TGTGCCAGTAGTATTCGGCCGGGAAGGAATTCACCCCTCCACTTT.

The V gene is TRBV5-1, the J gene TRBJ2-3; 7 positions match TRBD1. The CDR3 spans 14 residues. The junction had 7 bases not matched to a gene; V was cut back by 7 bases and J by 2 bases. CDR1 is SGHRS and CDR2 is YFSETQ in the germline V gene. CDR3: CASRQGTLTDTQYF. In DNA form, the CDR3 reads TGCGCCAGCCGACAGGGCACACTCACAGATACGCAGTATTTT.

This rearrangement joins TRBV10-2 to TRBJ1-1; D gene ambiguous. Trimming stripped 8 bases from V and 5 bases from J, with 12 bases between. The CDR3 runs to 12 residues. Germline V gene lookup returns CDR1 WSHSY and CDR2 SAAADI. For the CDR3, the DNA is TGCGCCAGCGGACGCGTTAGGACTGAAGCTTTCTTT. Translation: CASGRVRTEAFF.

The chain recombines TRBV27 with TRBJ1-5; D gene ambiguous. The CDR3 length is 16 residues. Per germline, CDR1 MNHEY and CDR2 SMNVEV (reference sequence). V dropped 6 bases and J dropped 6 bases, with 21 bases sitting between them. The CDR3 DNA is TGTGCCAGCAGCCGGACCTCCGGGAGGCGTGCTCAGCCCCAGCATTTT. It specifies CASSRTSGRRAQPQHF.

This chain joins TRBV6-6 and TRBJ1-1, with D unclear. The V gene's germline CDR1 is MNHNY and CDR2 SVGAGI (reference sequence). This CDR3 contains 14 residues. Deletions cut 3 bases from V and 0 bases from J, with 8 bases between. This CDR3 is CASSYHLMNTEAFF. Here the CDR3 DNA reads TGTGCCAGCAGTTATCACCTCATGAACACTGAAGCTTTCTTT.

The chain employs TRBV10-3 and TRBJ1-1; D gene unclear. The CDR3 loop spans 12 amino acids. The germline V gene has CDR1 ENHRY and CDR2 SYGVKD. V was trimmed by 0 bases and J by 4 bases, leaving 3 bases between them. The CDR3 spells CAISESGTEAFF. The CDR3 nucleotides are TGTGCCATCAGTGAGTCGGGCACTGAAGCTTTCTTT.

The chain couples TRBV27 to TRBJ2-5; 8 nucleotides align to TRBD1. The CDR3 runs to 15 residues. J gave up 1 base and V 5 bases, and 6 bases lay outside the gene matches. Per the germline V gene, CDR1 is MNHEY and CDR2 is SMNVEV (reference sequence). The CDR3 here is CASSLLQGVQETQYF. CDR3 sequence (DNA): TGTGCCAGCAGTCTACTACAGGGGGTCCAAGAGACCCAGTACTTC.

The chain joins TRBV24-1 to TRBJ1-1, with D unresolved. With 4 bases removed from V and 3 bases from J, the gap between germline ends came to 11 bases. The CDR3 extends over 14 amino acids. The germline V gene has CDR1 KGHDR and CDR2 SFDVKD. The CDR3 DNA reads TGTGCCACCAGTGACCCTGGACGGGACACTGAAGCTTTCTTT. Protein product: CATSDPGRDTEAFF.

The V gene is TRBV5-1, the J gene TRBJ1-3, with 7 bases lining up with TRBD1. The CDR3 consists of 17 residues. Germline values: CDR1 SGHRS, CDR2 YFSETQ. The junction had 7 bases not matched to a gene; V was cut back by 1 base and J by 0 bases. The DNA for the CDR3 is TGCGCCAGCAGCTTGATGACAGGGCGAGACTCTGGAAACACCATATATTTT. Amino acid sequence: CASSLMTGRDSGNTIYF. The full variable domain, in which reference TRBV5-1 and TRBJ1-3 provide the parts outside the CDR3, is KAGVTQTPRYLIKTRGQQVTLSCSPISGHRSVSWYQQTPGQGLQFLFEYFSETQRNKGNFPGRFSGRQFSNSRSEMNVSTLELGDSALYLCASSLMTGRDSGNTIYFGEGSWLTVV.

The chain joins TRBV7-9 to TRBJ2-5; 14 bases match TRBD2. V dropped 1 base and J dropped 5; count of bases not matched to a gene: 6. Germline values: CDR1 SEHNR, CDR2 FQNEAQ (reference sequence). The CDR3 spans 17 residues. CDR3 nucleotide sequence: TGTGCCAGCAGCTTAGGACTAGCGGGGGGGCCCTCCGAGACCCAGTACTTC. Protein: CASSLGLAGGPSETQYF.

The rearrangement joins TRBV5-5 to TRBJ2-3; TRBD1 matches at 10 bases. The V gene end was trimmed by 7 bases and the J gene end by 0 bases; junction bases not matched to a gene: 2. CDR1 is SGHKS and CDR2 is YYEKEE in the germline V gene (reference sequence). This CDR3 has 14 amino acids. The CDR3 nucleotides read TGTGCCAGCGGGACAGGGGATAGCACAGATACGCAGTATTTT. Translating gives CASGTGDSTDTQYF.